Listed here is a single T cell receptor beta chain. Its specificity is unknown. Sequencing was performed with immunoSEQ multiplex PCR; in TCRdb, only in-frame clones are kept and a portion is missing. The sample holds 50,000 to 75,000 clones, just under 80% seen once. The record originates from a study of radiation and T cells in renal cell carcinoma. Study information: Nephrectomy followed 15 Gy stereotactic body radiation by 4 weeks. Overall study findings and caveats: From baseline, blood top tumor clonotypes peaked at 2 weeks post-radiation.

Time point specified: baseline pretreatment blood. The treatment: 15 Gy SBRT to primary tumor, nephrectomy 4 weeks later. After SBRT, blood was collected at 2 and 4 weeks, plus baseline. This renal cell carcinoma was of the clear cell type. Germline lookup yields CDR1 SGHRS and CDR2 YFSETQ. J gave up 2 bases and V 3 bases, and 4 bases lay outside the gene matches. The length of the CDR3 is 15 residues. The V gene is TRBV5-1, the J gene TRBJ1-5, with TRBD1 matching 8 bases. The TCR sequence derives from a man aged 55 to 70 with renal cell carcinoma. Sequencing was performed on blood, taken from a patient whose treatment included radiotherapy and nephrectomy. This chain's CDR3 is CASSWTGFGNQPQHF. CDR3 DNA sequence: TGCGCCAGCAGCTGGACAGGGTTCGGCAATCAGCCCCAGCATTTT.